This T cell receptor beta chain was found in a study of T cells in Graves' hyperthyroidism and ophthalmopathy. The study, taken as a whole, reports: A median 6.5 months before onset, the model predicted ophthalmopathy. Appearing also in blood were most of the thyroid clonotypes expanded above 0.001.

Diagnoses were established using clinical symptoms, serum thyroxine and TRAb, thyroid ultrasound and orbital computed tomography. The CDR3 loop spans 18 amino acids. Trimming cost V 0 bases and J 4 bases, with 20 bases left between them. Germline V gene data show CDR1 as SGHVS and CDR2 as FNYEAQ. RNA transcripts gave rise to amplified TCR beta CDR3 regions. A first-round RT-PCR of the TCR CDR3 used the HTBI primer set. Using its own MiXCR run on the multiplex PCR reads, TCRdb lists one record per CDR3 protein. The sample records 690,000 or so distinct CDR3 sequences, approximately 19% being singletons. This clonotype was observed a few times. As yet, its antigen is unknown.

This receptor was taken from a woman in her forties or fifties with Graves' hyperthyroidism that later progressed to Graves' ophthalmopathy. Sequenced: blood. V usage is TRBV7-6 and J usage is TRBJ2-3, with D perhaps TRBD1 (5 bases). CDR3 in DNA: TGTGCCAGCAGCTTAGCGGCGGTTAGGAAGGGGTCCTCAGATACGCAGTATTTT. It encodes CASSLAAVRKGSSDTQYF.